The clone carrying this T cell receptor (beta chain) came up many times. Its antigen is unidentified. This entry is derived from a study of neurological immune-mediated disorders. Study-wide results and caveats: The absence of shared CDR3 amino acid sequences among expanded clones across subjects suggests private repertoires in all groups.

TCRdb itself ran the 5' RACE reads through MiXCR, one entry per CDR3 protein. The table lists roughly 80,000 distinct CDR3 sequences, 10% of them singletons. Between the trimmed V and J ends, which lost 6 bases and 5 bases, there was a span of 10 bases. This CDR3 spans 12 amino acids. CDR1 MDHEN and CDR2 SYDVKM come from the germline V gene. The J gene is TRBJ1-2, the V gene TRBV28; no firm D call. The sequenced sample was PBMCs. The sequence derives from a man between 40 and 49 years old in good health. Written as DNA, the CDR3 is TGTGCCAGCAGCCTTTCAGAGTATGGCTACACCTTC. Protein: CASSLSEYGYTF.